The clone carrying this TCR beta chain was detected many times. These data originate in a study of molecular identifiers for immune sequencing clone quantification. The CDR3 runs to 15 residues. The ends were cut back, 9 bases at V and 2 bases at J, with 18 bases in the middle. The V gene's germline CDR1 is MDHEN and CDR2 SYDVKM. Methods described previously were used for bulk TCR libraries, and listed TCR primers were applied. TCRdb called the PCR reads again in MiXCR, with one record for every CDR3 protein. The sample lists approximately 630,000 distinct CDR3 sequences, around 25% occurring once. The sample was naive CD8+ T cells from blood, with Jurkat cell RNA spiked in. Subset described: FACS-sorted CD8+CD4-CCR7+CD45RA+ naive T cells. This rearrangement joins TRBV28 to TRBJ2-3; perhaps TRBD1 as D (6 bases). The TCR originated in a human donor in good health. Some libraries in this study had Jurkat cell RNA spiked in. CDR3 DNA: TGTGCCAGACCCCACCGGGACACGAACACAGATACGCAGTATTTT. Translation: CARPHRDTNTDTQYF. The full variable domain, rest sourced from reference TRBV28 and TRBJ2-3, is DVKVTQSSRYLVKRTGEKVFLECVQDMDHENMFWYRQDPGLGLRLIYFSYDVKMKEKGDIPEGYSVSREKKERFSLILESASTNQTSMYLCARPHRDTNTDTQYFGPGTRLTVL.